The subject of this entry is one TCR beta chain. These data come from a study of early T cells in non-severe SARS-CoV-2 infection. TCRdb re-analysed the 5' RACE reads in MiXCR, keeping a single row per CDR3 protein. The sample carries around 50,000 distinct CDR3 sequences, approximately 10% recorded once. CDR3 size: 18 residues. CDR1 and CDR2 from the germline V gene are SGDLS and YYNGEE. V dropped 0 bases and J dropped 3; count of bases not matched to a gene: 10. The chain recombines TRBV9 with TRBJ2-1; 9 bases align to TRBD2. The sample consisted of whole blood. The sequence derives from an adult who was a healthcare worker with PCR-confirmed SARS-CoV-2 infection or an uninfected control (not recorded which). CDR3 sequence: CASSVEGGVAGDYNEQFF. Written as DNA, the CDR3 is TGTGCCAGCAGCGTAGAGGGCGGAGTAGCGGGGGACTACAATGAGCAGTTCTTC.